Listed below are T cell receptor beta chains from one sample, sequenced in a study of blood T cell repertoires in COVID-19. The data were produced by immunoSEQ multiplex PCR, yet TCRdb's version contains in-frame clones alone and is incomplete. The sample carries approximately 220,000 clones, 85% to 90% recorded once. Sequencing was done on a sample of peripheral blood. The source of these receptors is a woman in her 50s with acute or convalescent COVID-19. CDR3s include the opening cysteine and the closing phenylalanine or tryptophan. D genes are given only for firm matches. Clone size appears in some rows only: once, few, many, or a class for an expanded clone.

V gene	clone size	J gene	D gene	CDR3 DNA	CDR3 protein
TRBV24-1	.	TRBJ2-1	TRBD1	TGTGCCACCAGTGCTCCGGGACAGGGTCCCAATGAGCAGTTCTTC	CATSAPGQGPNEQFF
TRBV7-6	.	TRBJ2-5	TRBD1	TGTGCCAGCAGCTTCAGGACAGGGGGAGAAGAGACCCAGTACTTC	CASSFRTGGEETQYF
TRBV30	once	TRBJ2-3	.	TGTGCCTGGAGTGAGGGAGGAAGCACAGATACGCAGTATTTT	CAWSEGGSTDTQYF
TRBV18	once	TRBJ2-2	.	TGTGCCAGCTCACCACTCGACGGATTCGGGGCCGGGGAGCTGTTTTTT	CASSPLDGFGAGELFF
TRBV11-1	.	TRBJ1-6	TRBD1	TGTGCCAGCTCTAAGGGGGCATGGAATTCACCCCTCCACTTT	CASSKGAWNSPLHF
TRBV5-1	.	TRBJ1-5	TRBD1	TGCGCCAGCAGCCCCACCGGGACAGGGGTCCAGCCCCAGCATTTT	CASSPTGTGVQPQHF
TRBV12-5	.	TRBJ2-5	.	TGTGCTAGTGGTTTCAAGAGGGAGACCCAGTACTTC	CASGFKRETQYF
TRBV6-5	.	TRBJ1-6	.	TGTGCCAGCAGGGTCAAACGCAGGCAGAATTCACCCCTCCACTTT	CASRVKRRQNSPLHF
TRBV4-1	.	TRBJ2-1	TRBD1	TGCGCCAGCAGCCAAACAAGACCGGGACAGCTAAACAATGAGCAGTTCTTC	CASSQTRPGQLNNEQFF
TRBV18	.	TRBJ2-7	TRBD1	TGTGCCAGCTCACCACCAGGACAGGGGGCCTACGAGCAGTACTTC	CASSPPGQGAYEQYF
TRBV11-3	.	TRBJ1-6	.	TGTGCCAGCAGCTTAGTCAGGGTTAATTCACCCCTCCACTTT	CASSLVRVNSPLHF
TRBV12-3/TRBV12-4	.	TRBJ1-2	.	TGTGCCAGCAGCCAGGGCTATGGCTACACCTTC	CASSQGYGYTF
TRBV2	.	TRBJ1-2	.	TGTGCTCCCAGGGAGGGGGTCTCGATTGGCTACACCTTC	CAPREGVSIGYTF
TRBV30	once	TRBJ2-7	.	TGTGCCTGGAGTGTACTAAGGTCTAGCTCCCGCTACGAGCAGTACTTC	CAWSVLRSSSRYEQYF
TRBV19	.	TRBJ2-3	TRBD1	TGTGCCAGTAGTTTCACAGGGGGTGCTTACACAGATACGCAGTATTTT	CASSFTGGAYTDTQYF
TRBV6-5	few	TRBJ1-6	.	TGTGCCAGCAGTTACTCGAACGGTCCCGATAATTCACCCCTCCACTTT	CASSYSNGPDNSPLHF
TRBV30	.	TRBJ1-1	.	TGTGCCTGGAGTGTACTCAGGGTGACTAGGAACACTGAAGCTTTCTTT	CAWSVLRVTRNTEAFF
TRBV18	few	TRBJ1-5	.	TGTGCCAGCTCACCACTCGCGGGAGATGATCAGCCCCAGCATTTT	CASSPLAGDDQPQHF
TRBV2	.	TRBJ1-2	.	TGTGCCAGCACCCCAGACAGTAACTATGGCTACACCTTC	CASTPDSNYGYTF
TRBV19	.	TRBJ2-7	TRBD1	TGTGCCAGTAGTATGGAGCAGGGGGCAATCTACGAGCAGTACTTC	CASSMEQGAIYEQYF